The rows below give T cell receptor beta chains drawn from one sample of a study of CD8 T cells in ankylosing spondylitis. TCRdb reanalysed the 5' RACE reads using MiXCR and keeps one entry per CDR3 protein. This sample has more than 300,000 distinct CDR3 sequences, with approximately 8% found just once. Material for sequencing was blood, either unsorted or a sorted T cell fraction (not recorded which). These TCRs come from a male donor with ankylosing spondylitis. CDR3s include the opening cysteine and the closing phenylalanine or tryptophan.

j_call v_call cdr3_length cdr3_aa
TRBJ2-1 TRBV25-1 13 CASTARGNNEQFF
TRBJ2-3 TRBV6-5 14 CASSYDPGVDTQYF
TRBJ1-1 TRBV2 16 CASRIRGQVRNTEAFF
TRBJ2-5 TRBV12-3/TRBV12-4 15 CASSLAARPEETQYF
TRBJ1-5 TRBV6-1 15 CATKSAGQKYQPQHF
TRBJ2-7 TRBV5-4 14 CASSHRDLGGEQYF
TRBJ2-2 TRBV12-3/TRBV12-4 14 CASSFFGNTGELFF
TRBJ2-1 TRBV29-1 13 CSVELGGNNEQFF
TRBJ2-7 TRBV28 12 CASSFTGTEQYF
TRBJ2-7 TRBV6-1 15 CASSQGASGTYEQYF
TRBJ2-1 TRBV29-1 11 CSVGSGTNQFF
TRBJ2-3 TRBV28 15 CASSLAGRFTLTQYF
TRBJ2-3 TRBV27 15 CASASVEKFTDTQYF
TRBJ2-3 TRBV4-1 17 CASSPLFLRSNTDTQYF